The 31 T cell receptor beta chains given below trace back to one sample, sequenced in a study of T cells expressing NK-cell markers. TCRdb reprocessed the 5' RACE reads, with one entry per CDR3 protein and no DNA. The repertoire shows some 300,000 distinct CDR3 sequences; the top ten hold around 0.42%. Source material: blood T cells: a sorted CD56 or NKG2C T cell subset, CD4+ or CD8+ T cells, or bulk PBMC T cells (not recorded which). These receptors were obtained from a man between 18 and 29 years old in good health.

The V call is TRBV18, the J call TRBJ2-2; the TCRdb call, TRBD2, lacks DNA for checking. CDR1 and CDR2 (germline): KGHSH, LQKENI. CDR3 length: 17 amino acids. CDR3 protein: CASSPPGTPRTTGELFF.

The chain is built from TRBV20-1 and TRBJ2-7. The CDR3 covers 13 residues. Germline loops: CDR1 DFQATT, CDR2 SNEGSKA (reference sequence). CDR3 protein: CSATRESPYEQYF.

The genes are TRBV6-5 and TRBJ2-7; the TCRdb D gene call, TRBD2, has no DNA to confirm it. The germline gives CDR1 MNHEY, CDR2 SVGAGI. The CDR3 runs 15 residues. The CDR3 here is CASSSPTSGSYEQYF.

The chain uses TRBV12-3 or TRBV12-4 and TRBJ2-3; TCRdb selects TRBD1, and the lack of DNA leaves this call unchecked. There are 15 residues in the CDR3. CDR3: CASRYQGAIGDTQYF.

The chain has TRBV5-5 and TRBJ2-1; lacking DNA, the TRBD1 call made by TCRdb goes unchecked. CDR1 is SGHKS and CDR2 is YYEKEE in the germline V gene (reference sequence). This CDR3 contains 13 residues. The CDR3 is CASSLIAGTGEFF.

The V call is TRBV3-1, the J call TRBJ2-2; TCRdb designates TRBD2, a call that cannot be tested without DNA. Germline V lookup: CDR1 LGHDT, CDR2 YNNKEL (reference sequence). The CDR3 length is 18 residues. The CDR3 sequence: CASSPTGLAGTNTGELFF.

The gene calls are TRBV29-1 and TRBJ2-5; the TCRdb call, TRBD2, lacks DNA for checking. The CDR3 runs to 13 residues. Germline CDR1 SQVTM, CDR2 ANQGSEA. The CDR3 protein is CSVDSGYQETQYF.

This chain links TRBV5-1 with TRBJ2-2. This CDR3 is 11 amino acids long. Looked up from germline, CDR1 is SGHRS and CDR2 is YFSETQ. The CDR3 sequence: CASSGLGELFF.

The chain couples TRBV29-1 to TRBJ1-2. The CDR3 length is 11 residues. CDR1 is SQVTM and CDR2 is ANQGSEA in the germline V gene. CDR3 sequence reads: CSARGSYGYTF.

The rearrangement joins TRBV5-1 to TRBJ2-1; TCRdb calls TRBD2, which cannot be checked without DNA. Germline V gene data show CDR1 as SGHRS and CDR2 as YFSETQ. The CDR3 extends over 13 amino acids. This chain's CDR3 is CASSLIRAHEQFF.

The chain joins TRBV4-1 to TRBJ2-1; TCRdb picks TRBD2, but there is no DNA to check that call. The CDR3 is 16 residues long. Germline CDR1 reads MGHRA; CDR2 reads YSYEKL. The chain's CDR3 is CASSQDGVAGDGEQFF.

The chain employs TRBV10-3 and TRBJ2-2; as DNA is missing, the TRBD2 call by TCRdb cannot be tested. CDR1 ENHRY and CDR2 SYGVKD come from the germline V gene. The CDR3 is made up of 12 amino acids. The chain's CDR3 is CAVGSGTGELFF.

The chain joins TRBV9 to TRBJ2-1. The CDR3 totals 15 residues. In germline, CDR1 is SGDLS, CDR2 YYNGEE. CDR3 protein: CASSVGGSFYNEQFF.

The genes are TRBV5-5 and TRBJ2-5. The length of the CDR3 is 13 residues. Germline V gene lookup returns CDR1 SGHKS and CDR2 YYEKEE (reference sequence). This CDR3 reads CASSHSKKETQYF.

This sequence joins TRBV7-2 and TRBJ1-2; TCRdb picks TRBD1, but there is no DNA to check that call. The germline V gene encodes CDR1 SGHTA and CDR2 FQGNSA. The CDR3 extends over 14 amino acids. The CDR3 loop reads CASSFQTEKDGYTF.

The chain has TRBV29-1 and TRBJ1-1; with no DNA, the TCRdb D assignment of TRBD1 cannot be verified. Germline V CDR1 and CDR2: SQVTM, ANQGSEA. The CDR3 consists of 14 residues. CDR3 region: CSVVNQGANTEAFF.

This rearrangement joins TRBV20-1 to TRBJ2-7; TCRdb's assignment of TRBD2 cannot be checked, as there is no DNA. Germline lookup yields CDR1 DFQATT and CDR2 SNEGSKA (reference sequence). This CDR3 has 13 residues. The CDR3 region is CSVSSGPTYEQYF.

This chain joins TRBV18 and TRBJ2-5; lacking DNA, the TRBD1 call made by TCRdb goes unchecked. CDR1 is KGHSH and CDR2 is LQKENI in the germline V gene. The CDR3 is 16 residues long. The CDR3 here is CASSPQVGTGQETQYF.

The V gene is TRBV28, the J gene TRBJ1-4; TCRdb gives TRBD1 as the D gene, but with no DNA this cannot be confirmed. Germline CDR1 reads MDHEN; CDR2 reads SYDVKM. This CDR3 spans 11 amino acids. The CDR3 loop reads CASSRQEKLFF.

The rearrangement joins TRBV10-3 to TRBJ2-3; absent DNA, TCRdb's TRBD1 call cannot be checked. Germline lookup yields CDR1 ENHRY and CDR2 SYGVKD. The CDR3 runs to 13 residues. CDR3 region: CATNFRGADTQYF.

The CDR3 sequence: CASSPQGQLNTEAFF. This chain uses TRBV7-9 with TRBJ1-1; there is no DNA to check the TCRdb D call of TRBD1. The CDR3 is made up of 15 amino acids. In germline, CDR1 is SEHNR, CDR2 FQNEAQ (reference sequence).

This chain joins TRBV5-6 and TRBJ2-1; the D call of TRBD2 rests on TCRdb alone, since no DNA is present to check it. This CDR3 spans 15 amino acids. Germline lookup yields CDR1 SGHDT and CDR2 YYEEEE. The CDR3 protein is CASSKSSGRYNEQFF.

The chain is built from TRBV10-3 and TRBJ1-2; checking the TCRdb D call of TRBD1 is not possible without DNA. The CDR3 consists of 13 residues. Germline loops: CDR1 ENHRY, CDR2 SYGVKD. The CDR3 sequence is CAVSTGLNYGYTF.

CDR3 loop: CSAEYRVLPYEQYF. This chain links TRBV20-1 with TRBJ2-7; the TRBD1 assignment by TCRdb is unverifiable without DNA. CDR3 size: 14 residues. CDR1 is DFQATT, CDR2 SNEGSKA, per germline (reference sequence).

The chain employs TRBV7-2 and TRBJ2-7. The CDR3 loop spans 15 amino acids. Germline CDR1 and CDR2: SGHTA and FQGNSA. This chain's CDR3 is CASSLEGDSTYEQYF.

The V and J genes are TRBV6-1 and TRBJ1-2; TCRdb names TRBD1, which stays unverified in the absence of DNA. This CDR3 has 13 amino acids. Looked up from germline, CDR1 is MNHNS and CDR2 is SASEGT. CDR3 region: CASSGSGKGGYTF.

The rearrangement uses TRBV5-1 and TRBJ2-5; the D call of TRBD2 rests on TCRdb alone, since no DNA is present to check it. CDR1 SGHRS and CDR2 YFSETQ come from the germline V gene. The CDR3 has 16 amino acids. This CDR3 reads CASSLVMGGPQETQYF. The full variable domain, rest sourced from reference TRBV5-1 and TRBJ2-5, is KAGVTQTPRYLIKTRGQQVTLSCSPISGHRSVSWYQQTPGQGLQFLFEYFSETQRNKGNFPGRFSGRQFSNSRSEMNVSTLELGDSALYLCASSLVMGGPQETQYFGPGTRLLVL.

The chain employs TRBV20-1 and TRBJ1-5; TCRdb names TRBD1, which stays unverified in the absence of DNA. This CDR3 contains 14 residues. In germline, CDR1 is DFQATT, CDR2 SNEGSKA (reference sequence). This CDR3 reads CSATKGQQNQPQHF.

V and J are TRBV5-1 and TRBJ2-1; the D call of TRBD2 rests on TCRdb alone, since no DNA is present to check it. Germline V gene sequence: CDR1 SGHRS, CDR2 YFSETQ. The CDR3 has 16 amino acids. The CDR3 spells CASSLPAGGPSNEQFF.

The rearrangement links TRBV9 to TRBJ2-3; checking the TCRdb D call of TRBD2 is not possible without DNA. The CDR3 extends over 14 amino acids. The V gene's germline CDR1 is SGDLS and CDR2 YYNGEE. The CDR3 reads CASSQASLADTQYF.

The chain recombines TRBV5-1 with TRBJ2-5. The CDR3 runs to 14 residues. CDR1 and CDR2 from the germline V gene are SGHRS and YFSETQ. The CDR3 sequence: CASRPGRTGETQYF.